This TCR beta chain is from a study of blood T cell repertoires in COVID-19. About the research overall: Whether acute or convalescent, the COVID-19 samples came from the United States, Italy and Spain.

The protocol was immunoSEQ multiplex PCR, while the TCRdb copy is restricted to in-frame clones and leaves out a portion. The sample consists of more than 400,000 clones, over 75% of them appearing once. The CDR3 runs to 14 residues. Germline CDR1 and CDR2: LNHDA and SQIVND (reference sequence). V lost 1 base and J lost 2; bases outside the gene matches: 0. The sample consisted of peripheral blood. The genes are TRBV19 and TRBJ1-2; 8 nucleotides match TRBD1. The receptor was isolated from a human donor in a cohort sampled during active COVID-19. This CDR3 is CASSIGTGNYGYTF. As DNA, the CDR3 is TGTGCCAGTAGTATAGGGACAGGGAACTATGGCTACACCTTC.